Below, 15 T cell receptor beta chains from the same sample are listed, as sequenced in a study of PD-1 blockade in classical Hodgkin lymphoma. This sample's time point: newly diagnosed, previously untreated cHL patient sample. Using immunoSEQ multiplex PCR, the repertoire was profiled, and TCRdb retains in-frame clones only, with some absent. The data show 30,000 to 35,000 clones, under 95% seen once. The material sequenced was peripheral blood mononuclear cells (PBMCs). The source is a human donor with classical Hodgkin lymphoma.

This CDR3 is CASRGTGGGLNTEAFF. The CDR3 nucleotides read TGTGCCAGCAGGGGGACAGGGGGCGGACTGAACACTGAAGCTTTCTTT. The rearrangement uses TRBV5-4 and TRBJ1-1; 12 bases map to TRBD1. The trim removed 5 bases at V and 0 bases at J, leaving 5 bases unmatched. This CDR3 contains 16 residues. Germline V lookup: CDR1 SGHNT, CDR2 YYREEE (reference sequence).

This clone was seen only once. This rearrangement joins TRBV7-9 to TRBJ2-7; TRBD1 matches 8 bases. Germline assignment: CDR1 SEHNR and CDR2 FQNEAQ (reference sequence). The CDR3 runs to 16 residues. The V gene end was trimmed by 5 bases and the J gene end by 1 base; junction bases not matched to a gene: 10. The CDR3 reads CASSRIGQGPSYEQYF. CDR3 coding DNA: TGTGCCAGCAGCCGAATTGGACAGGGTCCATCCTACGAGCAGTACTTC. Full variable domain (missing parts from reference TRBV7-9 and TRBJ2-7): DTGVSQNPRHKITKRGQNVTFRCDPISEHNRLYWYRQTLGQGPEFLTYFQNEAQLEKSRLLSDRFSAERPKGSFSTLEIQRTEQGDSAMYLCASSRIGQGPSYEQYFGPGTRLTVT.

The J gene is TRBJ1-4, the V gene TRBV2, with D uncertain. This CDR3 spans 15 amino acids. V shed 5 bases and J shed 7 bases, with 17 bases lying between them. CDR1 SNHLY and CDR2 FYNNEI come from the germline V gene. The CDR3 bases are TGTGCCAGCAGTACCAATGGGTTGGGAGGTGAAAAACTGTTTTTT. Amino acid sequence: CASSTNGLGGEKLFF.

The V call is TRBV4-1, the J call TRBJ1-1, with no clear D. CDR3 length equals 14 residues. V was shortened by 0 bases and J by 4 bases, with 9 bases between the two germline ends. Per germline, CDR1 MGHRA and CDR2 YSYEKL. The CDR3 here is CASSQDPRATEAFF. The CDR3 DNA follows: TGCGCCAGCAGCCAAGATCCCCGGGCCACTGAAGCTTTCTTT.

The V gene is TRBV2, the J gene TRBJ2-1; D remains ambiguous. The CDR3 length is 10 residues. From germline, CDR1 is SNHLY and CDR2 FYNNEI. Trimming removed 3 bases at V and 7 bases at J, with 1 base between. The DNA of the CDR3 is TGTGCCAGCAGTGATAATGAGCAGTTCTTC. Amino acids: CASSDNEQFF.

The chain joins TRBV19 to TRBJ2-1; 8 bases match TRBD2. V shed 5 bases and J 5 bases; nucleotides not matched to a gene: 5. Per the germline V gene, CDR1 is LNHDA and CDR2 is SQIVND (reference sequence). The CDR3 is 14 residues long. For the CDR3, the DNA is TGTGCCAGTAGTTCGAAGACTAGCGACAATGAGCAGTTCTTC. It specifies CASSSKTSDNEQFF.

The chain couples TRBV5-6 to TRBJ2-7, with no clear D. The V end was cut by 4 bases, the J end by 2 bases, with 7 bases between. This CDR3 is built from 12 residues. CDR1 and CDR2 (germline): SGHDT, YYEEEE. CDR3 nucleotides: TGTGCCAGCAGCCCGGCCGCCTACGAGCAGTACTTC. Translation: CASSPAAYEQYF. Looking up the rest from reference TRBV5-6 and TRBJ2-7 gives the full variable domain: DAGVTQSPTHLIKTRGQQVTLRCSPKSGHDTVSWYQQALGQGPQFIFQYYEEEERQRGNFPDRFSGHQFPNYSSELNVNALLLGDSALYLCASSPAAYEQYFGPGTRLTVT.

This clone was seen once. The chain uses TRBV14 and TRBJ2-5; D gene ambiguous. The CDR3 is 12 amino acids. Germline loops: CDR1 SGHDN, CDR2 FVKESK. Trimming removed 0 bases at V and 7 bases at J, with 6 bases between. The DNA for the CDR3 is TGTGCCAGCAGCCAAGACAGAGGGACCCAGTACTTC. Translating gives CASSQDRGTQYF.

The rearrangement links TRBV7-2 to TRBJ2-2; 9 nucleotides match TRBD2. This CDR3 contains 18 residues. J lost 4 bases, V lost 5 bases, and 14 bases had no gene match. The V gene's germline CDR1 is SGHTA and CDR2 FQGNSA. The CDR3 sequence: CASSQFLSGGLSTGELFF. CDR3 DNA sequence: TGTGCCAGCAGCCAATTTCTGAGCGGGGGGTTGAGCACCGGGGAGCTGTTTTTT.

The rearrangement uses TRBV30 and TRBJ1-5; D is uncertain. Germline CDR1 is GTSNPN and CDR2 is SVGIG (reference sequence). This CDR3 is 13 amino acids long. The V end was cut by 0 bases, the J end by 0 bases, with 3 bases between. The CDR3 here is CAWSVRSNQPQHF. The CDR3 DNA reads TGTGCCTGGAGTGTACGTAGCAATCAGCCCCAGCATTTT. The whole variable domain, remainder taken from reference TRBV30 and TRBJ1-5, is SQTIHQWPATLVQPVGSPLSLECTVEGTSNPNLYWYRQAAGRGLQLLFYSVGIGQISSEVPQNLSASRPQDRQFILSSKKLLLSDSGFYLCAWSVRSNQPQHFGDGTRLSIL.

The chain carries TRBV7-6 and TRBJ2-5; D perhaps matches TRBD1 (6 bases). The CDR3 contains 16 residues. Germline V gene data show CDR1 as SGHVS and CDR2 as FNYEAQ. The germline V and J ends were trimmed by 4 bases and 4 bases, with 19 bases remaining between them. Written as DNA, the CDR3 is TGTGCCAGCAGCTCCCCCCTAAGGGGGATGGGAGAGACCCAGTACTTC. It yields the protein CASSSPLRGMGETQYF.

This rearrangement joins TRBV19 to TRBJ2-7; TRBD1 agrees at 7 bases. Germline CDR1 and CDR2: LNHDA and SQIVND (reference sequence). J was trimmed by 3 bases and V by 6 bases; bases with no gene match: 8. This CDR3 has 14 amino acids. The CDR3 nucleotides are TGTGCCAGTAGCCGACAGGGTACTGGCTACGAGCAGTACTTC. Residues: CASSRQGTGYEQYF.

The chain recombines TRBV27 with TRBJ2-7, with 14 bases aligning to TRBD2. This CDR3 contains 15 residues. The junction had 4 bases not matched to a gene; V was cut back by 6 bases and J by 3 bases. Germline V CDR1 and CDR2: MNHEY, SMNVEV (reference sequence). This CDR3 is CASRGLAGGLYEQYF. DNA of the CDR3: TGTGCCAGCAGAGGACTAGCGGGAGGCCTCTACGAGCAGTACTTC.

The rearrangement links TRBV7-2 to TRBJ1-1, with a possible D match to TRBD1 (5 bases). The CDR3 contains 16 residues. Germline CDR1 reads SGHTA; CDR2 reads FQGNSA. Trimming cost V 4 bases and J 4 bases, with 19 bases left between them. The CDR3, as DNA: TGTGCCAGCAGCTCGGGGAGGTTGAATGGGGGCACTGAAGCTTTCTTT. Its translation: CASSSGRLNGGTEAFF. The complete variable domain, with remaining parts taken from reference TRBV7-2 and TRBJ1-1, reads GAGVSQSPSNKVTEKGKDVELRCDPISGHTALYWYRQSLGQGLEFLIYFQGNSAPDKSGLPSDRFSAERTGGSVSTLTIQRTQQEDSAVYLCASSSGRLNGGTEAFFGQGTRLTVV.

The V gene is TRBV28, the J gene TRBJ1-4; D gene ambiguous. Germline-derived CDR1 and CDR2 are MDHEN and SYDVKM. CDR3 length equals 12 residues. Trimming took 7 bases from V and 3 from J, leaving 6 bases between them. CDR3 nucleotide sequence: TGTGCCAGCACCGCTGCTAATGAAAAACTGTTTTTT. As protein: CASTAANEKLFF.